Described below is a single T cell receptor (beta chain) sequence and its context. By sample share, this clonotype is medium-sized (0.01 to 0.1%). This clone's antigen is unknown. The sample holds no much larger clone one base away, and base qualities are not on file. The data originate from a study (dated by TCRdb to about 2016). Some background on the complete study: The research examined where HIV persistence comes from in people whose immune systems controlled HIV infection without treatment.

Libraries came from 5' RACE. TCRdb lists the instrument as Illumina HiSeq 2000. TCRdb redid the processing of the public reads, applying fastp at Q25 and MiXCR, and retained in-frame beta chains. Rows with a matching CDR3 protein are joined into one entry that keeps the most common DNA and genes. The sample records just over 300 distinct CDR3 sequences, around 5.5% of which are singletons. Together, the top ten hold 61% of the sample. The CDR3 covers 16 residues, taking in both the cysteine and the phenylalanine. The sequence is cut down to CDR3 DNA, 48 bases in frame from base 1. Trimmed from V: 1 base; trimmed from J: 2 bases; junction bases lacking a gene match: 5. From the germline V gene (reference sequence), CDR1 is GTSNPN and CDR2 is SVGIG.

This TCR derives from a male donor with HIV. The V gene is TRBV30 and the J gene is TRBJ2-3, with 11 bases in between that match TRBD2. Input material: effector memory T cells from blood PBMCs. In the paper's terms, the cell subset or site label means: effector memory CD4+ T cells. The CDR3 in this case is CAWSASSGGSTDTQYF. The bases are TGTGCCTGGAGTGCCTCTAGCGGGGGGTCCACAGATACGCAGTATTTT. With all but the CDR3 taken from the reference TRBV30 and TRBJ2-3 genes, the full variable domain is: SQTIHQWPATLVQPVGSPLSLECTVEGTSNPNLYWYRQAAGRGLQLLFYSVGIGQISSEVPQNLSASRPQDRQFILSSKKLLLSDSGFYLCAWSASSGGSTDTQYFGPGTRLTVL.